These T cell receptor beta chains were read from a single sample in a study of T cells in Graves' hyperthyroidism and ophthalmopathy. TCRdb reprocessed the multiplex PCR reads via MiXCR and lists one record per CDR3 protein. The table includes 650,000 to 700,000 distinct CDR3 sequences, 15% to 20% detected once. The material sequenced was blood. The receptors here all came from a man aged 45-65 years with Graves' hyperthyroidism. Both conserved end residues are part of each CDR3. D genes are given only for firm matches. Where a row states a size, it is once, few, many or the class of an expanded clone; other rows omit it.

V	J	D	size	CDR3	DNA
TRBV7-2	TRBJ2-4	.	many	CASSLEAYVAKNIQYF	TGTGCCAGCAGCTTAGAGGCTTACGTAGCCAAAAACATTCAGTACTTC
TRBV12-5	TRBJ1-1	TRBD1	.	CASGLMTLGTENTEAFF	TGTGCTAGTGGTTTGATGACTCTGGGGACAGAGAACACTGAAGCTTTCTTT
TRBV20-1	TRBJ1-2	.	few	CSASQPRSLGGYTF	TGCAGTGCTTCCCAACCCCGCAGTCTAGGAGGCTACACCTTC
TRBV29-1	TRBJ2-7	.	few	CSVERDGGYEQYF	TGCAGCGTTGAACGGGACGGTGGATACGAGCAGTACTTC
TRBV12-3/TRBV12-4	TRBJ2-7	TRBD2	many	CASSVSGRATYEQYF	TGTGCCAGCAGCGTTAGCGGGAGGGCAACCTACGAGCAGTACTTC
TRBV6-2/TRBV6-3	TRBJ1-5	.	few	CASKDNLNQPQHF	TGTGCCAGCAAGGATAACCTCAATCAGCCCCAGCATTTT
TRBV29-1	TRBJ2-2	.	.	CSVESGTNTGELFF	TGCAGCGTTGAATCGGGCACGAACACCGGGGAGCTGTTTTTT
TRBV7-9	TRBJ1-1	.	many	CASSSGYVATEAFF	TGTGCCAGCAGTTCCGGTTACGTTGCCACTGAAGCTTTCTTT
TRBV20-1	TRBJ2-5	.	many	CSAGIGETQYF	TGCAGTGCGGGTATTGGGGAGACCCAGTACTTC
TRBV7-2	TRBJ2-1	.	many	CASSLPGRFYNEQFF	TGTGCCAGCAGCCTACCAGGGAGGTTCTACAATGAGCAGTTCTTC
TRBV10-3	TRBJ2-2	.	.	CAIRTSSAGTGELFF	TGTGCCATCAGAACTTCTAGCGCGGGCACCGGGGAGCTGTTTTTT
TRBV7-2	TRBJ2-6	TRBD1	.	CASSLSRTGTYGANVLTF	TGTGCCAGCAGCTTATCCCGGACAGGGACGTACGGGGCCAACGTCCTGACTTTC
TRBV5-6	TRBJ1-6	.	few	CASSRQTGYNSPLHF	TGTGCCAGCAGCCGACAAACAGGGTATAATTCACCCCTCCACTTT
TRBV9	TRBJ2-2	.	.	CASSLSFERANTGELFF	TGTGCCAGCAGCTTATCCTTCGAGCGGGCGAACACCGGGGAGCTGTTTTTT
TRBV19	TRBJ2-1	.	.	CASSPGHSTYNEQFF	TGTGCCAGTAGCCCCGGTCACTCCACCTACAATGAGCAGTTCTTC
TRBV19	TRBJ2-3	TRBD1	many	CASSFWTGYGDTQYF	TGTGCCAGTAGTTTTTGGACAGGGTACGGCGATACGCAGTATTTT
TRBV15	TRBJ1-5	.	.	CATSREGLFQPQHF	TGTGCCACCAGCAGAGAGGGGTTGTTTCAGCCCCAGCATTTT
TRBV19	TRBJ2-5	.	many	CASSKTLGNQETQYF	TGTGCCAGTAGTAAAACTCTAGGGAACCAAGAGACCCAGTACTTC
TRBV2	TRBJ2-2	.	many	CASRENTGELFF	TGTGCCAGCAGGGAGAACACCGGGGAGCTGTTTTTT
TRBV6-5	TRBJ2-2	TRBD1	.	CASSYSVQGLGELFF	TGTGCCAGCAGTTACTCTGTACAGGGGCTCGGGGAGCTGTTTTTT
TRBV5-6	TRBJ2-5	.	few	CASSNDRTYQETQYF	TGTGCCAGCAGCAACGACAGGACTTACCAAGAGACCCAGTACTTC
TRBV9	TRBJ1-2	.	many	CASSVTGRPPNYGYTF	TGTGCCAGCAGCGTTACCGGAAGACCTCCTAACTATGGCTACACCTTC
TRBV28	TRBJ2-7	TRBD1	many	CASSPQRAGGYEQYF	TGTGCCAGCAGTCCCCAACGCGCAGGGGGCTACGAGCAGTACTTC
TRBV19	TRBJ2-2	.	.	CASSLRPGELFF	TGTGCCAGTAGCCTTCGGCCCGGGGAGCTGTTTTTT
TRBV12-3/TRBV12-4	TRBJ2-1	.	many	CASSLAQVYNEQFF	TGTGCCAGCAGTTTAGCTCAAGTCTACAATGAGCAGTTCTTC
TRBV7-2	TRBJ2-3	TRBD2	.	CASSFTSEDTQYF	TGTGCCAGCAGCTTTACTAGCGAGGATACGCAGTATTTT
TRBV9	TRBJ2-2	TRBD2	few	CASSVPERDGNTGELFF	TGTGCCAGCAGCGTACCCGAGCGGGACGGAAACACCGGGGAGCTGTTTTTT
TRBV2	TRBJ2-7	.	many	CASSGQLIYEQYF	TGTGCCAGCAGTGGACAATTGATCTACGAGCAGTACTTC
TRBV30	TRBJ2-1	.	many	CAWSVGGGPYNEQFF	TGTGCCTGGAGTGTAGGCGGGGGCCCATACAATGAGCAGTTCTTC
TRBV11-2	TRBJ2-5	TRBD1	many	CASSSPGTGGLETQYF	TGTGCCAGCAGCTCTCCCGGGACAGGGGGCCTGGAGACCCAGTACTTC
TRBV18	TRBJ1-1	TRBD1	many	CASSPPKGAANTEAFF	TGTGCCAGCTCACCACCGAAGGGGGCGGCCAACACTGAAGCTTTCTTT
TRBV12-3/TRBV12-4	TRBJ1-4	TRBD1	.	CASSSGGFREKLFF	TGTGCCAGCAGTTCAGGGGGGTTCCGGGAAAAACTGTTTTTT
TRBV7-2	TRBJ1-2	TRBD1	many	CASNKQGSYGYTF	TGTGCCAGCAATAAACAGGGGAGCTATGGCTACACCTTC
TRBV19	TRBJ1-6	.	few	CASSITTGSRNSPLHF	TGTGCCAGTAGTATAACAACAGGGAGTCGGAATTCACCCCTCCACTTT
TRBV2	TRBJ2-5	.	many	CASSEGRETQYF	TGTGCCAGCAGTGAAGGGCGAGAGACCCAGTACTTC
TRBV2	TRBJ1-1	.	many	CASSETGTVTEAFF	TGTGCCAGCAGTGAAACGGGAACAGTCACTGAAGCTTTCTTT
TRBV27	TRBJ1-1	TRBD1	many	CASSFSGTAGEAFF	TGTGCCAGCAGTTTTTCCGGGACAGCAGGCGAAGCTTTCTTT
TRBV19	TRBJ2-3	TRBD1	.	CASSIQGDTDTQYF	TGTGCCAGTAGTATTCAGGGGGACACAGATACGCAGTATTTT
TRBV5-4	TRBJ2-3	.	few	CASSSGRVHSTDTQYF	TGTGCCAGCAGCTCTGGACGGGTACATAGCACAGATACGCAGTATTTT
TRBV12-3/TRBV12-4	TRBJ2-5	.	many	CASSLDLGETQYF	TGTGCCAGCAGTTTAGACCTAGGGGAGACCCAGTACTTC
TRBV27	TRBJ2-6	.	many	CASTPLAPGTAHSGANVLTF	TGTGCCAGCACCCCACTAGCCCCTGGGACCGCCCACTCTGGGGCCAACGTCCTGACTTTC
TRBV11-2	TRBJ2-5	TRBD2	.	CASSALAGFQETQYF	TGTGCCAGCAGCGCCCTAGCGGGCTTCCAAGAGACCCAGTACTTC
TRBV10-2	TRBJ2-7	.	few	CASSETGIYEQYF	TGCGCCAGCAGTGAGACAGGGATCTACGAGCAGTACTTC
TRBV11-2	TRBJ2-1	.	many	CASSLGAGSYNEQFF	TGTGCCAGCAGCTTAGGTGCGGGCTCCTACAATGAGCAGTTCTTC
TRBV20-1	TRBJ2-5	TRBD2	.	CSARVISGRVPETQYF	TGCAGTGCTAGAGTTATTAGCGGGAGAGTTCCAGAGACCCAGTACTTC
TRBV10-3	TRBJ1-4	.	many	CAISESSALGENEKLFF	TGTGCCATCAGTGAGTCTTCGGCTCTCGGGGAAAATGAAAAACTGTTTTTT
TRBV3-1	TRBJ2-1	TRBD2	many	CASSGLAGVAYEQFF	TGTGCCAGCAGCGGACTAGCGGGAGTGGCATATGAGCAGTTCTTC